Listed below are T cell receptor beta chains from one sample, sequenced in a study of immune heterogeneity within non-small cell lung tumors. TCRdb re-called the multiplex PCR reads with MiXCR, one entry per CDR3 protein. The table shows under 13,000 distinct CDR3 sequences, with 15% to 25% occurring only once. Sequencing was carried out using lung tumor tissue. These receptors all come from a man aged 60-69 years with non-small cell lung cancer. Each CDR3 is given with its conserved first and last residue. Fields, in order: clone size, D gene, CDR3 length, V gene, J gene, CDR3 DNA, CDR3 protein. The D gene is left open where the match is weak. Size values are once, few and many counts, or a class for expanded clones, and some rows have none.

>medium-sized|NA|12|TRBV4-1|TRBJ1-4
TGCGCCAGCAGCCTAGAGGGTGAAAAACTGTTTTTT
CASSLEGEKLFF
>medium-sized|NA|14|TRBV28|TRBJ1-5
TGTGCCAGCAGTTCATGGGGATTCAATCAGCCCCAGCATTTT
CASSSWGFNQPQHF
>NA|NA|16|TRBV6-1|TRBJ2-1
TGTGCCAGCAGACCTACCGACACCCTACTGGGCAATGAGCAGTTCTTC
CASRPTDTLLGNEQFF
>NA|NA|14|TRBV2|TRBJ2-5
TGTGCCAGCAGTGAGCCAACCGGGCGGGAGACCCAGTACTTC
CASSEPTGRETQYF
>NA|NA|17|TRBV4-2|TRBJ2-3
TGTGCCAGCAGCCGAGAACTAGGGGGGGAGGGCGCAGATACGCAGTATTTT
CASSRELGGEGADTQYF
>few|TRBD1|18|TRBV7-9|TRBJ1-2
TGTGCCAGCAGCTTATTGGAATCTGGACAGGGGGTCTACCGTGGCTACACCTTC
CASSLLESGQGVYRGYTF
>NA|TRBD2|14|TRBV3-1|TRBJ2-7
TGTGCCAGCAGCCGGGGCGGGAGCTCATACGAGCAGTACTTC
CASSRGGSSYEQYF
>medium-sized|NA|15|TRBV6-1|TRBJ2-6
TGTGCCAGCAGTGAAGTTAGCTCTGGGGCCAACGTCCTGACTTTC
CASSEVSSGANVLTF
>medium-sized|NA|15|TRBV20-1|TRBJ1-2
TGCAGTGCTAGAGATGGAGGGGGTGCTAACTATGGCTACACCTTC
CSARDGGGANYGYTF
>few|TRBD2|15|TRBV5-5|TRBJ2-1
TGTGCCAGCAGCGAGAGACTAGCGCCCTACAATGAGCAGTTCTTC
CASSERLAPYNEQFF